The clone carrying this T cell receptor beta chain was observed at least ten times. Its cognate antigen is unknown. The entry originates in a study of T cells in Graves' hyperthyroidism and ophthalmopathy. Uncontrolled infection, other autoimmune disease, pregnancy or lactation excluded patients. Study observations and caveats: The model foresaw ophthalmopathy a median about 6.5 months prior to onset.

Using RNA transcripts as the source, TCR beta CDR3 regions were amplified. Initially, a first-round RT-PCR of the TCR CDR3 employed the HTBI primer set. TCRdb re-called the multiplex PCR reads with MiXCR, one entry per CDR3 protein. The sample yields 550,000 to 700,000 distinct CDR3 sequences, about half seen once. Trimming shortened V by 6 bases and J by 1 base, and 17 bases separated the two germline ends. Germline V lookup: CDR1 SGHKS, CDR2 YYEKEE (reference sequence). The CDR3 spans 15 residues. The J gene is TRBJ2-7, the V gene TRBV5-5; D is tentatively TRBD1 or TRBD2 (5 bases each). The sample consisted of peripheral blood or thyroid tissue (not recorded which). This clonotype was sampled from an adult woman with Graves' disease, either hyperthyroidism or ophthalmopathy (not recorded which). This chain's CDR3 is CASIGTTLASYEQYF. CDR3 in DNA: TGTGCCAGCATCGGGACCACTTTGGCTTCCTACGAGCAGTACTTC.